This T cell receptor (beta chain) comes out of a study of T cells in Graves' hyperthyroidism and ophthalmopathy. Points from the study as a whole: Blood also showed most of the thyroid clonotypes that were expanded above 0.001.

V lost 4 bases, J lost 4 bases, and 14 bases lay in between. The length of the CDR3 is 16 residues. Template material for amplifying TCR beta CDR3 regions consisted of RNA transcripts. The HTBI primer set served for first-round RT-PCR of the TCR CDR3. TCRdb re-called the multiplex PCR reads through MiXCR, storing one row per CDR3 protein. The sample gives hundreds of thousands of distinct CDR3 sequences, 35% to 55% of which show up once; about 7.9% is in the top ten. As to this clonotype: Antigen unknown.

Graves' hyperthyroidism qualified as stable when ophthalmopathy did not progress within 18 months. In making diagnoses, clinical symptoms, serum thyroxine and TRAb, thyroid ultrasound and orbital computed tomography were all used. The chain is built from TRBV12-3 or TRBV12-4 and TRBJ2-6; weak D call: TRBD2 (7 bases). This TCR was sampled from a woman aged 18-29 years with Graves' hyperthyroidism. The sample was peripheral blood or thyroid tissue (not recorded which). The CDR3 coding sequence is TGTGCCAGCAGTTCCATCGGGGGGCGCGGGGCCAACGTCCTGACTTTC. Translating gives CASSSIGGRGANVLTF.